A single sample is the source of the 28 T cell receptor beta chains below, sequenced in a study of T cells in Graves' hyperthyroidism and ophthalmopathy. Regions amplified from RNA transcripts were the TCR beta CDR3 regions. HTBI primers drove first-round RT-PCR of the TCR CDR3. Each CDR3 protein is one row after TCRdb ran MiXCR on the multiplex PCR reads. The sample contains 300,000 to 350,000 distinct CDR3 sequences, approximately 17% of which appear only once. The sequenced material came from blood. The receptor set was obtained from a man aged 25-40 years with Graves' hyperthyroidism.

The chain links TRBV9 to TRBJ2-1; 8 nucleotides align to TRBD1. Looked up from germline, CDR1 is SGDLS and CDR2 is YYNGEE. The V and J ends lost 5 bases and 6 bases, in that order; junction bases with no gene match: 7. The CDR3 contains 14 residues. This chain's CDR3 is CASSRRTGPNEQFF. The CDR3, as DNA: TGTGCCAGCAGTAGACGGACAGGGCCCAATGAGCAGTTCTTC.

CDR3 DNA: TGTGCCACCAGCTCAGGGGCGAATAACTATGGCTACACCTTC. Translating it yields CATSSGANNYGYTF. V gene TRBV15 combines with J gene TRBJ1-2, with D possibly matching TRBD1 (6 bases). The CDR3 is 14 amino acids. Trimming shortened V by 5 bases and J by 1 base, and 11 bases separated the two germline ends. From germline, CDR1 is LNHNV and CDR2 YYDKDF (reference sequence).

This clonotype was detected ten times or more. V gene TRBV12-3 or TRBV12-4 combines with J gene TRBJ1-3, with D hard to call. With 1 base removed from V and 0 bases from J, the gap between germline ends came to 4 bases. The CDR3 covers 14 residues. CDR3 sequence reads: CASSLVLSGNTIYF. CDR3 bases: TGTGCCAGCAGTTTAGTGCTCTCTGGAAACACCATATATTTT.

This clonotype was recorded many times. This chain connects TRBV2 to TRBJ2-1; weak D call: TRBD1 (6 bases). CDR3 size: 14 residues. Germline loops: CDR1 SNHLY, CDR2 FYNNEI. The ends were cut back, 10 bases at V and 7 bases at J, with 20 bases in the middle. CDR3: CATETGSEGNEQFF. The CDR3 nucleotides are TGTGCCACCGAAACAGGGAGTGAGGGGAATGAGCAGTTCTTC.

This clonotype appeared many times. This rearrangement joins TRBV2 to TRBJ1-5; D is undetermined. The V and J ends lost 7 bases and 0 bases respectively, with 19 bases between them. The germline CDR1 and CDR2 sequences are SNHLY and FYNNEI. This CDR3 contains 17 residues. The CDR3 region has the DNA TGTGCCAGCACATTGGAGGGCGGAACCCATAGCAATCAGCCCCAGCATTTT. Its translation is CASTLEGGTHSNQPQHF.

This clonotype occurred many times. The rearrangement uses TRBV24-1 and TRBJ2-3, with 9 bases matching TRBD1. Trimming removed 0 bases from V and 2 bases from J; junction bases left unmatched: 11. The germline gives CDR1 KGHDR, CDR2 SFDVKD. This CDR3 region has 19 residues. CDR3 protein: CATSDLDPGQGTFTDTQYF. The CDR3 coding sequence is TGTGCCACCAGTGATTTGGATCCGGGACAGGGTACCTTCACAGATACGCAGTATTTT.

This clonotype was detected ten times or more. The rearrangement uses TRBV6-1 and TRBJ2-2; D is possibly TRBD1 or TRBD2 (5 bases each). There are 14 residues in the CDR3. The germline V gene has CDR1 MNHNS and CDR2 SASEGT. The V end was cut by 5 bases, the J end by 6 bases, with 13 bases between. CDR3 loop: CASSRGPDAGELFF. The DNA for the CDR3 is TGTGCCAGCAGTAGGGGACCAGATGCCGGGGAGCTGTTTTTT.

This clonotype was observed a handful of times. V gene TRBV5-1 combines with J gene TRBJ2-5; D might be TRBD1 (6 bases). Trimming cost V 0 bases and J 2 bases, with 11 bases left between them. Germline-derived CDR1 and CDR2 are SGHRS and YFSETQ. The CDR3 length is 15 residues. The CDR3 DNA reads TGCGCCAGCAGCTTGGGGGACATGCATCAAGAGACCCAGTACTTC. Protein product: CASSLGDMHQETQYF.

This clonotype was counted ten times or more. The chain combines TRBV24-1 with TRBJ2-5; D could derive from TRBD1 or TRBD2 (5 bases each). V shed 3 bases and J shed 5 bases, with 12 bases lying between them. This CDR3 contains 14 residues. Germline V CDR1 and CDR2: KGHDR, SFDVKD. The CDR3 loop is CATSDRDLSETQYF. The CDR3 nucleotides are TGTGCCACCAGTGATCGGGACCTATCGGAGACCCAGTACTTC.

The chain combines TRBV28 with TRBJ1-5; D is unclear. The germline gives CDR1 MDHEN, CDR2 SYDVKM. There are 11 residues in the CDR3. V was clipped by 3 bases and J by 7 bases, with 4 bases between them. The CDR3 protein is CASSLQQPQHF. CDR3 sequence (DNA): TGTGCCAGCAGTTTGCAACAGCCCCAGCATTTT.

Ten or more counts support this clonotype. The chain is built from TRBV24-1 and TRBJ2-1; TRBD1 aligns across 10 bases. CDR1 and CDR2 from the germline V gene are KGHDR and SFDVKD. Unmatched junction bases numbered 3, after V lost 3 bases and J lost 5 bases. The CDR3 loop spans 15 amino acids. Here the CDR3 reads CATSDRTGGHNEQFF. The DNA of the CDR3 is TGTGCCACCAGTGATCGGACAGGGGGGCACAATGAGCAGTTCTTC.

The V and J genes are TRBV14 and TRBJ2-1; D possibly uses TRBD1 or TRBD2 (5 bases each). The germline V gene encodes CDR1 SGHDN and CDR2 FVKESK. The V end was cut by 3 bases, the J end by 6 bases, with 9 bases between. The CDR3 is 13 residues long. CDR3 amino acids: CASSQGDPNEQFF. CDR3 DNA sequence: TGTGCCAGCAGCCAGGGGGATCCCAATGAGCAGTTCTTC.

The table lists this clonotype with many counts. The chain couples TRBV7-9 to TRBJ2-7, with 7 bases matching TRBD2. Germline loops: CDR1 SEHNR, CDR2 FQNEAQ (reference sequence). There are 15 residues in the CDR3. V lost 3 bases to trimming and J lost 6 bases; unmatched junction nucleotides: 11. The CDR3 reads CASSFSGGSKPEQYF. As DNA, the CDR3 is TGTGCCAGCAGCTTCAGTGGCGGGAGTAAGCCCGAGCAGTACTTC.

Only a few counts were recorded for this clonotype. The V gene is TRBV6-1, the J gene TRBJ2-5, with 10 bases aligning to TRBD1. V lost 5 bases to trimming and J lost 3 bases; unmatched junction nucleotides: 6. The CDR3 runs 15 residues. CDR1 MNHNS and CDR2 SASEGT come from the germline V gene. CDR3 protein: CASSYIGTGEETQYF. As DNA, the CDR3 is TGTGCCAGCAGTTATATAGGGACAGGGGAAGAGACCCAGTACTTC.

The chain links TRBV29-1 to TRBJ2-1; possibly TRBD2 for D (6 bases). Looked up from germline, CDR1 is SQVTM and CDR2 is ANQGSEA. CDR3 length equals 12 residues. V was trimmed by 7 bases and J by 8 bases, leaving 15 bases between them. The CDR3 DNA follows: TGCAGCGGGGGGGATCTAGGCTATGAGCAGTTCTTC. Translation: CSGGDLGYEQFF.

V is TRBV19 and J is TRBJ1-4; 8 bases are shared with TRBD1. Germline assignment: CDR1 LNHDA and CDR2 SQIVND (reference sequence). This CDR3 has 15 amino acids. V trimming: 7 bases; J trimming: 5 bases; junction bases outside the gene matches: 9. The DNA for the CDR3 is TGTGCCAGTATCCGCGGACAGGGCGGGAATGAAAAACTGTTTTTT. Translating gives CASIRGQGGNEKLFF.

This rearrangement joins TRBV19 to TRBJ1-2, with TRBD1 matching over 7 bases. Trimming cost V 5 bases and J 4 bases; bases outside gene matches: 10. Germline lookup yields CDR1 LNHDA and CDR2 SQIVND (reference sequence). This CDR3 comprises 15 residues. CDR3: CASSFFSGTVYGYTF. The CDR3 DNA sequence: TGTGCCAGTAGTTTTTTCAGCGGGACAGTCTATGGCTACACCTTC.

Comments on this clonotype: Germline is not matched at one junction end, which may reflect a read error. The J gene is TRBJ1-2, the V gene TRBV6-1; possibly TRBD1 for D (5 bases). Germline CDR1 and CDR2: MNHNS and SASEGT. The CDR3 extends over 15 amino acids. The CDR3 DNA reads TGTGCCAACAGTGAAGCTCAGGGCGGCGGGGATGGCTACACCTTC. This encodes CANSEAQGGGDGYTF.

Ten or more counts support this clonotype. As DNA, the CDR3 is TGTGCCAGCTCACCACCGTCGGCCTCGTCTGAGCAGTTCTTC. It specifies CASSPPSASSEQFF. The chain couples TRBV18 to TRBJ2-1; D unresolved. Trimming removed 0 bases at V and 9 bases at J, with 12 bases between. Germline V gene data show CDR1 as KGHSH and CDR2 as LQKENI. The CDR3 consists of 14 residues. Full variable domain (rest looked up from reference TRBV18 and TRBJ2-1): NAGVMQNPRHLVRRRGQEARLRCSPMKGHSHVYWYRQLPEEGLKFMVYLQKENIIDESGMPKERFSAEFPKEGPSILRIQQVVRGDSAAYFCASSPPSASSEQFFGPGTRLTVL.

The sample holds many counts of this clonotype. The V gene is TRBV28, the J gene TRBJ1-6; D not resolved. Germline V lookup: CDR1 MDHEN, CDR2 SYDVKM. The CDR3 has 15 amino acids. With 2 bases removed from V and 0 bases from J, the gap between germline ends came to 5 bases. In DNA, the CDR3 is TGTGCCAGCAGTTTAGTGGACTCCTATAATTCACCCCTCCACTTT. Its translation: CASSLVDSYNSPLHF.

The table lists this clonotype with many counts. The chain carries TRBV27 and TRBJ2-1; 8 positions match TRBD1. With V trimmed by 9 bases and J by 5 bases, 12 bases remained unmatched. The CDR3 is made up of 15 amino acids. Germline-derived CDR1 and CDR2 are MNHEY and SMNVEV (reference sequence). The CDR3 DNA reads TGTGCCAGTCAGACTTCCCGACAGGGGAACAATGAGCAGTTCTTC. Translated: CASQTSRQGNNEQFF.

J is TRBJ2-7 and V is TRBV7-3; TRBD2 matches 8 bases. Trimming removed 4 bases from V and 7 bases from J; junction bases left unmatched: 6. The CDR3 has 13 amino acids. The germline gives CDR1 SGHTA, CDR2 FQGTGA. This chain's CDR3 is CASSSAAGGEQYF. As DNA, the CDR3 is TGTGCCAGCAGCTCGGCGGCGGGGGGTGAGCAGTACTTC.

Only a few counts were recorded for this clonotype. J is TRBJ1-6 and V is TRBV18; 7 nucleotides align to TRBD1. CDR1 is KGHSH, CDR2 LQKENI, per germline. J lost 5 bases, V lost 3 bases, and 7 bases had no gene match. This CDR3 contains 16 residues. The CDR3 is CASSPGQGGNNSPLHF. CDR3 nucleotides: TGTGCCAGCTCACCTGGGCAGGGGGGAAATAATTCACCCCTCCACTTT.

Ten or more counts support this clonotype. V gene TRBV29-1 combines with J gene TRBJ2-7, with 8 bases lining up with TRBD1. V lost 5 bases, J lost 5 bases, and 8 bases stayed unmatched. Germline V gene lookup returns CDR1 SQVTM and CDR2 ANQGSEA. The CDR3 contains 13 residues. CDR3 in DNA: TGCAGCGTTTCAGGGGGCGCAAGGAACGAGCAGTACTTC. Translated: CSVSGGARNEQYF.

The gene calls are TRBV10-2 and TRBJ2-7, with TRBD1 matching over 8 bases. This CDR3 is 13 amino acids long. The germline V gene encodes CDR1 WSHSY and CDR2 SAAADI. The V and J ends lost 4 bases and 5 bases, in that order; junction bases with no gene match: 4. The CDR3, as DNA: TGCGCCAGCAGTGTGCAGGGGGCGAACGAGCAGTACTTC. Protein: CASSVQGANEQYF.

This clonotype occurred a few times. The V call is TRBV2, the J call TRBJ2-5, with D perhaps matching TRBD1 or TRBD2 (7 bases each). The CDR3 extends over 15 amino acids. Trimming removed 8 bases at V and 0 bases at J, with 16 bases between. Per the germline V gene, CDR1 is SNHLY and CDR2 is FYNNEI. The CDR3 reads CASSRGGLYQETQYF. CDR3 in DNA: TGTGCCAGCTCCAGGGGGGGGCTGTACCAAGAGACCCAGTACTTC.

The sample holds many counts of this clonotype. This chain connects TRBV6-1 to TRBJ1-1; D gene uncertain. Trimming took off 6 bases at V and 10 bases at J, with 15 bases between the two ends. Looked up from germline, CDR1 is MNHNS and CDR2 is SASEGT. CDR3 length: 12 residues. In DNA, the CDR3 is TGTGCCAGCAGCCCGACCGGGATGGTAGCTTTCTTT. Its protein product is CASSPTGMVAFF.

This clonotype was counted a few times. The J gene is TRBJ2-6, the V gene TRBV10-2, with no clear D. This CDR3 spans 12 amino acids. With 7 bases removed from V and 4 bases from J, the gap between germline ends came to 5 bases. Germline V lookup: CDR1 WSHSY, CDR2 SAAADI. In DNA form, the CDR3 reads TGCGCCAGCAACGCGGGGGCCAACGTCCTGACTTTC. Translating gives CASNAGANVLTF.